This TCR beta chain appears in the sequencing data of a study of blood T cell dynamics during melanoma immunotherapy. Study-level background: First-line therapy was either pembrolizumab or nivolumab with ipilimumab for metastatic melanoma.

Profiling relied on immunoSEQ multiplex PCR, and the TCRdb table lists in-frame clones only, not all of them. The data hold around 12,000 clones, with around 90% observed a single time. The time point here: week 3, after first cycle of checkpoint inhibitor. Sampling occurred pretreatment (T0) and at week 3 (W3), after cycle one of checkpoint blockade. This CDR3 is 16 amino acids long. V gave up 0 bases and J gave up 3 bases, with 15 bases separating them. The germline V gene encodes CDR1 MGHRA and CDR2 YSYEKL. The chain recombines TRBV4-1 with TRBJ2-7; D is possibly TRBD2 (6 bases). The specimen comprised effector memory CD8+ T cells from blood, sampled from a patient treated with checkpoint blockade. This TCR came from a human donor with melanoma. The CDR3 DNA reads TGCGCCAGCAGCCAAGATAGTTTAGCGGAGCACTACGAGCAGTACTTC. It specifies CASSQDSLAEHYEQYF.